This T cell receptor (beta chain) appears in the sequencing data of a study of preoperative IRX-2 immunotherapy in early breast cancer. The sample's treatment: preoperative locoregional IRX-2 cytokine immunotherapy. Samples came from a phase Ib trial of preoperative locoregional IRX-2 cytokine immunotherapy. With respect to this clone: Sequence at one end of the junction differs from germline and may be a read error.

Germline V gives CDR1 SGHTA, CDR2 FQGNSA. CDR3 length: 16 amino acids. Sequencing was performed with immunoSEQ multiplex PCR; in TCRdb, only in-frame clones are kept and a portion is missing. The table shows about 23,000 clones, with roughly nine tenths occurring only once. This TCR was recovered from a human donor with breast cancer. This sample comprised tumor tissue, obtained after IRX-2 immunotherapy. The gene calls are TRBV7-2 and TRBJ2-1; 10 bases map to TRBD1. CDR3 in DNA: TGTGCCAGCAGTTTAGCGTCGGGACAGGGGTGGAATGAGCAGTTCTTC. Protein sequence: CASSLASGQGWNEQFF.